The 32 T cell receptor beta chains given below trace back to one sample, sequenced in a study of cytomegalovirus exposure and HLA in healthy donors. This table comes from immunoSEQ multiplex PCR, and its TCRdb copy is limited to in-frame clones, with some not included. This sample has tens of thousands of clones; roughly 93% occur once, and the top ten carry about 3.6%. Sequences were obtained from PBMCs. The receptors were gathered from a woman under 40 in good health and CMV-seronegative.

This clone was picked up one time. This chain uses TRBV28 with TRBJ2-3; D is perhaps TRBD2 (6 bases). CDR1 is MDHEN and CDR2 is SYDVKM in the germline V gene. The V end was cut by 6 bases, the J end by 3 bases, with 16 bases between. This CDR3 comprises 15 residues. This chain's CDR3 is CASRQSSAKTDTQYF. CDR3 nucleotide sequence: TGTGCCAGCAGACAATCTAGCGCAAAAACAGATACGCAGTATTTT.

V usage is TRBV7-8 and J usage is TRBJ2-3; 10 bases fit TRBD2. CDR1 is SGHVS and CDR2 is FQNEAQ in the germline V gene. This CDR3 is built from 16 residues. Losses at the gene ends were 7 bases for V and 2 bases for J; bases not matched to a gene: 9. CDR3: CASTTTSGFYTDTQYF. The CDR3 bases are TGTGCCAGCACCACGACTAGCGGGTTTTACACAGATACGCAGTATTTT.

The chain links TRBV29-1 to TRBJ2-3, with D uncertain. Germline V CDR1 and CDR2: SQVTM, ANQGSEA. There are 10 residues in the CDR3. V lost 8 bases and J lost 3, with 6 bases in between. CDR3 DNA sequence: TGCAGCCTATTTACAGATACGCAGTATTTT. Residues: CSLFTDTQYF.

A single count supports this clone. The chain carries TRBV19 and TRBJ2-6, with D uncertain. The length of the CDR3 is 16 residues. Germline V gene data show CDR1 as LNHDA and CDR2 as SQIVND (reference sequence). Trimming stripped 7 bases from V and 0 bases from J, with 13 bases between. CDR3 loop: CASKAGSISGANVLTF. The CDR3 region has the DNA TGTGCCAGTAAAGCAGGAAGCATCTCTGGGGCCAACGTCCTGACTTTC.

V and J are TRBV7-2 and TRBJ2-1; 9 nucleotides line up with TRBD2. The CDR3 loop spans 15 amino acids. J was trimmed by 3 bases and V by 4 bases; bases with no gene match: 4. Germline V gene sequence: CDR1 SGHTA, CDR2 FQGNSA. CDR3 protein: CASSSSGALYNEQFF. CDR3 bases: TGTGCCAGCAGCTCTAGCGGGGCCCTCTACAATGAGCAGTTCTTC.

V usage is TRBV6-5 and J usage is TRBJ2-1; TRBD2 is a possible D gene (7 bases). Germline V gene sequence: CDR1 MNHEY, CDR2 SVGAGI. Trimming cost V 7 bases and J 7 bases, with 14 bases left between them. The CDR3 has 13 residues. CDR3 in DNA: TGTGCCAGCAAGGGGGGGCCTACGAATGAGCAGTTCTTC. Its translation is CASKGGPTNEQFF.

The V gene is TRBV7-3, the J gene TRBJ2-3; maybe TRBD2 (6 bases). Trimming pared 1 base from V and 7 bases from J, leaving 9 bases between. The germline V gene encodes CDR1 SGHTA and CDR2 FQGTGA. The CDR3 has 13 residues. For the CDR3, the DNA is TGTGCCAGCAGCTTAAAGGAGGGGAATACGCAGTATTTT. Translated, it gives CASSLKEGNTQYF. Using reference TRBV7-3 and TRBJ2-3 for the parts outside the CDR3, the full variable domain is GAGVSQTPSNKVTEKGKYVELRCDPISGHTALYWYRQSLGQGPEFLIYFQGTGAADDSGLPNDRFFAVRPEGSVSTLKIQRTERGDSAVYLCASSLKEGNTQYFGPGTRLTVL.

The chain carries TRBV7-2 and TRBJ1-2; the D is unclear. V gave up 5 bases and J gave up 8 bases, with 15 bases separating them. In germline, CDR1 is SGHTA, CDR2 FQGNSA. The CDR3 runs to 13 residues. For the CDR3, the DNA is TGTGCCAGCAGCCTCACTGCCCCAGGAGGCTACACCTTC. Translation: CASSLTAPGGYTF.

This clone was recorded once. The V gene is TRBV10-2, the J gene TRBJ2-7, with D tentatively TRBD1 (6 bases). Looked up from germline, CDR1 is WSHSY and CDR2 is SAAADI. Trimming pared 5 bases from V and 4 bases from J, leaving 12 bases between. The CDR3 totals 13 residues. The CDR3 is CASSSGVGYEQYF. The CDR3 region has the DNA TGCGCCAGCAGTTCAGGGGTAGGTTACGAGCAGTACTTC.

This sequence joins TRBV4-2 and TRBJ1-1; 7 bases line up with TRBD1. The V gene end was trimmed by 7 bases and the J gene end by 1 base; junction bases not matched to a gene: 3. The V gene's germline CDR1 is LGHNA and CDR2 YNFKEQ. The CDR3 totals 13 residues. The CDR3 DNA reads TGTGCCAGCACCCGGACAGGGAACACTGAAGCTTTCTTT. Amino acids: CASTRTGNTEAFF.

CDR3 in amino acids: CASSPYSGVAQHF. The DNA for the CDR3 is TGTGCCAGCAGTCCATACTCGGGGGTAGCCCAGCATTTT. The chain links TRBV27 to TRBJ1-5; tentatively, D is TRBD1 (5 bases). This CDR3 has 13 residues. V was pared by 5 bases and J by 11 bases, with 16 bases between. Per germline, CDR1 MNHEY and CDR2 SMNVEV (reference sequence).

The chain carries TRBV7-9 and TRBJ2-4; a weak D match, TRBD1 (6 bases). Trimming shortened V by 3 bases and J by 0 bases, and 18 bases separated the two germline ends. Germline CDR1 reads SEHNR; CDR2 reads FQNEAQ (reference sequence). This CDR3 region has 18 residues. CDR3 in amino acids: CASSFVIGAGVAKNIQYF. The CDR3 DNA reads as TGTGCCAGCAGCTTCGTGATTGGGGCAGGGGTAGCCAAAAACATTCAGTACTTC.

The V gene is TRBV2, the J gene TRBJ1-5; 7 bases are a match to TRBD1. Per the germline V gene, CDR1 is SNHLY and CDR2 is FYNNEI. The V gene end was trimmed by 6 bases and the J gene end by 2 bases; junction bases not matched to a gene: 4. The length of the CDR3 is 14 residues. This chain's CDR3 is CASSGQGGNQPQHF. The CDR3 DNA reads TGTGCCAGCAGCGGTCAGGGGGGCAATCAGCCCCAGCATTTT.

This clone has just one count. The genes are TRBV19 and TRBJ1-4, with a weak D call TRBD1 (5 bases). Germline V lookup: CDR1 LNHDA, CDR2 SQIVND (reference sequence). The germline V and J ends were trimmed by 6 bases and 7 bases, with 12 bases remaining between them. This CDR3 contains 13 residues. CDR3 bases: TGTGCCAGTAGAGATCGTAGGGGTGAAAAACTGTTTTTT. Translating it yields CASRDRRGEKLFF.

The table lists this clone with a count of one. The rearrangement uses TRBV5-4 and TRBJ1-2; D is possibly TRBD1 (6 bases). Germline CDR1 reads SGHNT; CDR2 reads YYREEE (reference sequence). CDR3 length: 16 amino acids. V dropped 0 bases and J dropped 4 bases, with 16 bases sitting between them. DNA for the CDR3: TGTGCCAGCAGCTTGGAGTGGTGGGGAGGGGGCTATGGCTACACCTTC. It codes for CASSLEWWGGGYGYTF. Complete variable domain (other parts from reference TRBV5-4 and TRBJ1-2): ETGVTQSPTHLIKTRGQQVTLRCSSQSGHNTVSWYQQALGQGPQFIFQYYREEENGRGNFPPRFSGLQFPNYSSELNVNALELDDSALYLCASSLEWWGGGYGYTFGSGTRLTVV.

The chain carries TRBV19 and TRBJ2-7, with 9 bases that match TRBD2. V lost 4 bases to trimming and J lost 2 bases; unmatched junction nucleotides: 6. The CDR3 has 15 residues. CDR1 is LNHDA and CDR2 is SQIVND in the germline V gene (reference sequence). The CDR3 DNA reads TGTGCCAGTAGTACAGGACTAGCGCTAACCTACGAGCAGTACTTC. It is translated as CASSTGLALTYEQYF. The full variable domain, rest sourced from reference TRBV19 and TRBJ2-7, is DGGITQSPKYLFRKEGQNVTLSCEQNLNHDAMYWYRQDPGQGLRLIYYSQIVNDFQKGDIAEGYSVSREKKESFPLTVTSAQKNPTAFYLCASSTGLALTYEQYFGPGTRLTVT.

This chain connects TRBV18 to TRBJ1-3; no clear D gene. The V gene's germline CDR1 is KGHSH and CDR2 LQKENI. V shed 3 bases and J shed 0 bases, with 9 bases lying between them. The CDR3 loop spans 15 amino acids. CDR3 in DNA: TGTGCCAGCTCACCGCAGGCCCCCTCTGGAAACACCATATATTTT. It specifies CASSPQAPSGNTIYF.

The chain has TRBV29-1 and TRBJ1-2; the D gene is possibly TRBD1 (6 bases). V was clipped by 5 bases and J by 4 bases, with 17 bases between them. The length of the CDR3 is 14 residues. The germline CDR1 and CDR2 sequences are SQVTM and ANQGSEA. The CDR3 DNA reads TGCAGCGTTCTCCAGACAGGCCAACCCTATGGCTACACCTTC. Translated: CSVLQTGQPYGYTF.

The chain employs TRBV27 and TRBJ2-5; possible D gene TRBD2, 6 bases. Germline V lookup: CDR1 MNHEY, CDR2 SMNVEV (reference sequence). CDR3 length: 16 residues. Trimming removed 5 bases at V and 5 bases at J, with 21 bases between. CDR3 in amino acids: CASSRGETSFRETQYF. Here the CDR3 DNA reads TGTGCCAGCAGTCGAGGGGAGACTAGTTTTAGGGAGACCCAGTACTTC.

This chain connects TRBV6-1 to TRBJ1-2, with 7 bases identical to TRBD1. Germline-derived CDR1 and CDR2 are MNHNS and SASEGT. Trimming removed 4 bases from V and 5 bases from J; junction bases left unmatched: 7. The CDR3 spans 14 residues. The CDR3: CASSGTGARYGYTF. The DNA for the CDR3 is TGTGCCAGCAGTGGAACAGGGGCTCGTTATGGCTACACCTTC.

V and J are TRBV30 and TRBJ1-2; 9 nucleotides line up with TRBD1. In germline, CDR1 is GTSNPN, CDR2 SVGIG (reference sequence). Trimming cost V 0 bases and J 8 bases; bases outside gene matches: 10. The CDR3 has 15 amino acids. Written as DNA, the CDR3 is TGTGCCTGGAGTGTACAGGGGGCGGCATTTGAGGGCTACACCTTC. This gives the protein CAWSVQGAAFEGYTF.

This chain connects TRBV7-2 to TRBJ2-4; 12 bases agree with TRBD2. The CDR3 contains 16 residues. V was clipped by 5 bases and J by 1 base; unmatched bases: 3. Per germline, CDR1 SGHTA and CDR2 FQGNSA. CDR3 region: CASSQTSGGAKNIQYF. CDR3 coding DNA: TGTGCCAGCAGCCAAACTAGCGGGGGGGCCAAAAACATTCAGTACTTC.

The chain couples TRBV19 to TRBJ2-3; weak D call: TRBD1 (6 bases). CDR3 length: 16 amino acids. Trimming pared 6 bases from V and 1 base from J, leaving 17 bases between. Germline lookup yields CDR1 LNHDA and CDR2 SQIVND (reference sequence). CDR3 nucleotides: TGTGCCAGTAGCCCTCAGGGGTCAGGGGGCACAGATACGCAGTATTTT. The encoded protein is CASSPQGSGGTDTQYF.

The rearrangement uses TRBV7-9 and TRBJ1-4; D is unclear. With 2 bases removed from V and 8 bases from J, the gap between germline ends came to 12 bases. The germline CDR1 and CDR2 sequences are SEHNR and FQNEAQ (reference sequence). This CDR3 has 14 residues. CDR3 DNA: TGTGCCAGCAGCTTACGGGGTGTTGGGGAAAAACTGTTTTTT. This codes for CASSLRGVGEKLFF.

J is TRBJ1-1 and V is TRBV12-2; TRBD1, as called in the table, went unchecked against the DNA. TRBV12-2 is marked as a pseudogene. The CDR3 totals 15 residues. The CDR3 here is CASRLAPTGGTEAFF. In DNA form, the CDR3 reads TGTGCAAGTCGCTTAGCGCCGACAGGGGGCACTGAAGCTTTCTTT.

This chain joins TRBV5-6 and TRBJ1-4; TRBD1 agrees at 7 bases. V gave up 4 bases and J gave up 0 bases; unmatched junction bases: 9. Germline lookup yields CDR1 SGHDT and CDR2 YYEEEE. The CDR3 has 17 residues. The CDR3 here is CASSRGTAETTNEKLFF. The CDR3 DNA follows: TGTGCCAGCAGCCGTGGGACAGCGGAGACAACTAATGAAAAACTGTTTTTT.

V is TRBV4-3 and J is TRBJ1-1; TRBD1 matches 7 bases. Germline V gene data show CDR1 as LGHNA and CDR2 as YSLEER. Trimming cost V 6 bases and J 4 bases; bases outside gene matches: 5. The CDR3 consists of 13 residues. CDR3 region: CASSSQGGTEAFF. CDR3 bases: TGCGCCAGCAGTTCCCAGGGGGGCACTGAAGCTTTCTTT.

The rearrangement uses TRBV4-2 and TRBJ1-4; D call uncertain. This CDR3 contains 13 residues. Deletions cut 0 bases from V and 7 bases from J, with 6 bases between. Germline CDR1 LGHNA, CDR2 YNFKEQ. CDR3 coding DNA: TGTGCCAGCAGCCAAGATCTCGGTGAAAAACTGTTTTTT. This translates into CASSQDLGEKLFF.

This clone has only one observation. The chain employs TRBV14 and TRBJ2-1, with TRBD1 matching 7 bases. Unmatched junction bases numbered 9, after V lost 5 bases and J lost 5 bases. This CDR3 comprises 15 residues. Germline-derived CDR1 and CDR2 are SGHDN and FVKESK. The CDR3 DNA is TGTGCCAGCAGCGCGACAGGGCAGATTAACAATGAGCAGTTCTTC. Its protein is CASSATGQINNEQFF.

V and J are TRBV15 and TRBJ2-1; possible D gene TRBD1, 6 bases. Germline V gene data show CDR1 as LNHNV and CDR2 as YYDKDF (reference sequence). This CDR3 comprises 16 residues. With 2 bases removed from V and 5 bases from J, the gap between germline ends came to 16 bases. The CDR3 nucleotides are TGTGCCACCAGCAGACCTTCTCGGGACATACACAATGAGCAGTTCTTC. Translating gives CATSRPSRDIHNEQFF.

This clone was seen a single time. J is TRBJ1-1 and V is TRBV19; no firm D call. CDR1 is LNHDA and CDR2 is SQIVND in the germline V gene (reference sequence). This CDR3 region has 14 residues. The V end lost 8 bases, the J end lost 0 bases, and 13 bases lay between the germline ends. The CDR3 nucleotides are TGTGCCAGTGGTCGCGGTCGGATGAACACTGAAGCTTTCTTT. It is translated as CASGRGRMNTEAFF.

This clone was observed a handful of times. This chain uses TRBV7-9 with TRBJ2-2; no firm D call. This CDR3 spans 14 amino acids. Germline CDR1 and CDR2: SEHNR and FQNEAQ (reference sequence). Trimming took 2 bases from V and 4 from J, leaving 8 bases between them. The CDR3 is CASSLSSSTGELFF. Here the CDR3 DNA reads TGTGCCAGCAGCTTATCCTCCAGCACCGGGGAGCTGTTTTTT.